This T cell receptor beta chain emerged from a study of CD8+CD57+ T cells in acquired aplastic anemia. On the study more broadly: The mean DNA yield obtained from sorted CD4+ and CD8+ cells came to 3 to 4 ug. CD4+ cell libraries from healthy donors averaged approximately 10 million reads. Study-wide results and caveats: Around 27 was the count of CD8+ CDR3 sequences that patients shared with controls. CD8+ Simpson's diversity did not differ significantly between patients and controls.

Genomic DNA, serving as template, underwent TCR beta VDJ and CDR3 profiling. TCRdb itself ran the reads through MiXCR, one entry per CDR3 protein. The sample includes 400,000 to 500,000 distinct CDR3 sequences, 65% to 75% of them seen just once. Germline-derived CDR1 and CDR2 are SGHRS and YFSETQ. This CDR3 is 14 amino acids long. As for this clonotype: Its cognate antigen is unknown. Compared with germline, one end of the junction differs, possibly owing to a read error.

The source material was sorted CD4+, CD8+, or CD8+CD57+ T cells (not recorded which) from PBMCs. This TCR derives from a human donor in good health, serving as a control. V is TRBV5-1 and J is TRBJ2-7; D perhaps matches TRBD1 (5 bases). The CDR3 loop is CASSMGYGTGEQYF. The CDR3 DNA sequence: TGTGCCAGCAGCATGGGGTATGGAACAGGCGAGCAGTACTTC.